Below, one T cell receptor (beta chain) is given with its context. Its target is not known. It was with a sample-barcoded 5' primer and a J-beta primer mix that a second PCR of roughly 7 to 12 cycles was run. TCRdb reprocessed the 5' RACE reads via MiXCR and lists one record per CDR3 protein. Here the sample spans roughly 570,000 distinct CDR3 sequences, approximately 30% being singletons. Healthy individuals of Caucasian origin from Russia, aged roughly 6 to 100, served as donors. Trimming stripped 3 bases from V and 0 bases from J, with 18 bases between. This CDR3 is built from 17 residues. Per the germline V gene, CDR1 is MNHEY and CDR2 is SVGAGI. These data belong to a study of blood T cells in healthy people across ages. General study results and limits: Diversity was higher, and naive CD4+ cells more numerous, in long-lived donors than in aged donors.

This sequence was found in a woman in her 70s in good health. The chain employs TRBV6-5 and TRBJ2-7; D gene uncertain. The sample comprised blood. CDR3 DNA sequence: TGTGCCAGCAGTTATGGATCTTACAGAGGCCTCTCCTACGAGCAGTACTTC. It specifies CASSYGSYRGLSYEQYF.